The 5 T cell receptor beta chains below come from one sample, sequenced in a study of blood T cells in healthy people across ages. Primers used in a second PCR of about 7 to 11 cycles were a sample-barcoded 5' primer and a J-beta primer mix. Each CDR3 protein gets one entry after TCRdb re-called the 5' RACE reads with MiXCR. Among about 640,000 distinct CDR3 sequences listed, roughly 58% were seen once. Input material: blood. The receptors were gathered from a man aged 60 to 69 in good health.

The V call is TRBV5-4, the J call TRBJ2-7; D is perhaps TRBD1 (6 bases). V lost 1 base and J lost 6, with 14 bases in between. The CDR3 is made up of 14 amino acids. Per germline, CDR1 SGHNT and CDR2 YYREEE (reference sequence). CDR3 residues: CASSLSGVVSEQYF. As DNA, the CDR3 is TGTGCCAGCAGCTTGTCAGGGGTCGTAAGCGAGCAGTACTTC.

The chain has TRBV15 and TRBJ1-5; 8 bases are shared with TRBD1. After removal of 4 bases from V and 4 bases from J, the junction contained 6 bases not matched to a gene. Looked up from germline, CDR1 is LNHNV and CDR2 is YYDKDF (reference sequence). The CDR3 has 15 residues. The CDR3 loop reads CATSTGQGGNQPQHF. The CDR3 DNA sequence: TGTGCCACCAGCACAGGACAGGGCGGGAATCAGCCCCAGCATTTT.

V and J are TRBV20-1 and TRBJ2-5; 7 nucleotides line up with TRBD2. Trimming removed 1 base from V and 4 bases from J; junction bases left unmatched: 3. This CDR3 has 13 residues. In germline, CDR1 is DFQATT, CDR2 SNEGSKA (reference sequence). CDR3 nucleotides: TGCAGTGCTAGAGGGGGGGGGACAGAGACCCAGTACTTC. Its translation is CSARGGGTETQYF.

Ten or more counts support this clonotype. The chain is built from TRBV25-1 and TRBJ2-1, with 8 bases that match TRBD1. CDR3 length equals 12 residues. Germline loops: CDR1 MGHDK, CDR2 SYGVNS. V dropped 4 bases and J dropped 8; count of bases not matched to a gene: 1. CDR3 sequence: CASSVQGDEQFF. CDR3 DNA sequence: TGTGCCAGCAGTGTACAGGGGGATGAGCAGTTCTTC. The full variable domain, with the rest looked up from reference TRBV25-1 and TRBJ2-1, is EADIYQTPRYLVIGTGKKITLECSQTMGHDKMYWYQQDPGMELHLIHYSYGVNSTEKGDLSSESTVSRIRTEHFPLTLESARPSHTSQYLCASSVQGDEQFFGPGTRLTVL.

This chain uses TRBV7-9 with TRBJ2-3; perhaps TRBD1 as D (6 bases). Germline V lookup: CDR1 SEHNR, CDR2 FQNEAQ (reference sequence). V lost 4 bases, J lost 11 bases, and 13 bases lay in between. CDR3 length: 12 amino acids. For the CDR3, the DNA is TGTGCCAGCAGCTCAAAGGGGGTCGGGCAGTATTTT. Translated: CASSSKGVGQYF.